A selection of T cell receptor beta chains follows, all from one sample in a study of blood T cell repertoires in COVID-19. Sequencing was performed with immunoSEQ multiplex PCR; in TCRdb, only in-frame clones are kept and a portion is missing. This sample carries approximately 50,000 clones, over 70% of them seen once, and the ten largest clones take approximately 4.3%. The sequenced material came from peripheral blood. The source of these receptors is a human donor in a cohort sampled during active COVID-19. Each CDR3 is given with its conserved first and last residue. Each record gives: CDR3 DNA, CDR3 protein, clone size, V gene, D gene, J gene. The D gene is left open where the match is weak. Only some rows state a clone size, as once, few, many or a class for expanded clones.

DNA: TGTGCCAGCAGCACTCCAGGGAATCCCTACAATGAGCAGTTCTTC; CDR3: CASSTPGNPYNEQFF; size: -; V: TRBV5-4; D: -; J: TRBJ2-1
DNA: TGTGCCAGCAGCTTGGCGGGGGCGGGAGGTCCATACGAGCAGTACTTC; CDR3: CASSLAGAGGPYEQYF; size: -; V: TRBV5-4; D: TRBD2; J: TRBJ2-7
DNA: TGTGCCAGCAGCCACGACCTAGGCGGGACCTACGAGCAGTACTTC; CDR3: CASSHDLGGTYEQYF; size: -; V: TRBV6-5; D: -; J: TRBJ2-7
DNA: TGTGCCAGTAGCCTTCGGGTAGCGGGCCTATCCTACGAGCAGTACTTC; CDR3: CASSLRVAGLSYEQYF; size: few; V: TRBV19; D: TRBD2; J: TRBJ2-7
DNA: TGTGCCAGCTCGCCGCGCAAGGGAAACACCATATATTTT; CDR3: CASSPRKGNTIYF; size: -; V: TRBV18; D: -; J: TRBJ1-3
DNA: TGTGCCAGCAGTTTATCGGGGGGGTCAGGTTACAATGAGCAGTTCTTC; CDR3: CASSLSGGSGYNEQFF; size: -; V: TRBV27; D: TRBD2; J: TRBJ2-1
DNA: TGTGCCAGCAATGTAGCGGGAGTCGGGACCGGGGAGCTGTTTTTT; CDR3: CASNVAGVGTGELFF; size: -; V: TRBV28; D: TRBD2; J: TRBJ2-2
DNA: TGTGCCAGCAGTGTAGCGAGTTGGGTATCGGTCAATGAGCAGTTCTTC; CDR3: CASSVASWVSVNEQFF; size: once; V: TRBV7-9; D: -; J: TRBJ2-1
DNA: TGTGCCAGCAGACAACGGGGGACTAGGGAGTTCTTC; CDR3: CASRQRGTREFF; size: -; V: TRBV28; D: TRBD2; J: TRBJ2-1
DNA: TGTGCCAGCTCACCACTCCCAGGGGATTACGAGCAGTACTTC; CDR3: CASSPLPGDYEQYF; size: -; V: TRBV18; D: -; J: TRBJ2-7
DNA: TGTGCCACCAGCCGGGACAGGGCTTACAATGAGCAGTTCTTC; CDR3: CATSRDRAYNEQFF; size: -; V: TRBV15; D: TRBD1; J: TRBJ2-1
DNA: TGCGCCAGCAGCCAAGGTCCGGGACAGGGAACCGGGGAGCTGTTTTTT; CDR3: CASSQGPGQGTGELFF; size: -; V: TRBV4-1; D: TRBD1; J: TRBJ2-2
DNA: TGTGCCAGCAGCCAAGGCTGGGCCAATGAGCAGTTCTTC; CDR3: CASSQGWANEQFF; size: -; V: TRBV14; D: -; J: TRBJ2-1
DNA: TGCGCCAGCAGCCCCCTTACTAGCGGGACAGATAGGGATACGCAGTATTTT; CDR3: CASSPLTSGTDRDTQYF; size: -; V: TRBV4-3; D: TRBD2; J: TRBJ2-3
DNA: TGTGCCAGCAGCTCCTCCGGGGGTAGCTATGGCTACACCTTC; CDR3: CASSSSGGSYGYTF; size: few; V: TRBV7-2; D: -; J: TRBJ1-2
DNA: TGTGCCAGCAGATCATCTAGCGGGAGTTCCTACGAGCAGTACTTC; CDR3: CASRSSSGSSYEQYF; size: -; V: TRBV28; D: TRBD2; J: TRBJ2-7
DNA: TGTGCCAGCTTAACGGGACAGGGGTTTTCAGATACGCAGTATTTT; CDR3: CASLTGQGFSDTQYF; size: -; V: TRBV7-9; D: TRBD1; J: TRBJ2-3
DNA: TGTGCCAGCAGTTTAAGCTTTCGGGAAGCAAACAATGAGCAGTTCTTC; CDR3: CASSLSFREANNEQFF; size: -; V: TRBV27; D: -; J: TRBJ2-1